Presented here are 18 T cell receptor beta chains from one specimen sequenced in a study of beta chain features in type 1 diabetes (dated by TCRdb to 2017 to 2018). Preparation of the library involved the immunoSEQ multiplex PCR assay. The entire amount of isolated RNA was reverse transcribed using the High Capacity cDNA Reverse Transcription Kit, so the sequenced TCRB transcripts were expressed ones. TCRdb holds this immuneACCESS table with in-frame rearrangements only. Some clones are missing; in checked studies, unresolved V genes explain under half, and the rest has no known cause. The sample table shows nearly 350,000 clones, and roughly 8% are seen once. The top ten clones comprise more than 0.4% of the sample. The specimen sequenced was central memory CD4+ T cells from blood. These receptors came from a woman between 18 and 29 years old in good health.

The V call is TRBV5-1, the J call TRBJ2-1; 13 bases map to TRBD2. The germline V gene has CDR1 SGHRS and CDR2 YFSETQ. After removal of 4 bases from V and 0 bases from J, the junction contained 4 bases not matched to a gene. The CDR3 has 17 residues. The CDR3 DNA sequence: TGCGCCAGCAGCCCCGGACTAGCGGGAGCCTCCTACAATGAGCAGTTCTTC. Protein: CASSPGLAGASYNEQFF. Looking up the rest from reference TRBV5-1 and TRBJ2-1 gives the full variable domain: KAGVTQTPRYLIKTRGQQVTLSCSPISGHRSVSWYQQTPGQGLQFLFEYFSETQRNKGNFPGRFSGRQFSNSRSEMNVSTLELGDSALYLCASSPGLAGASYNEQFFGPGTRLTVL.

This chain connects TRBV28 to TRBJ2-4; 10 positions match TRBD1. CDR1 MDHEN and CDR2 SYDVKM come from the germline V gene. The CDR3 covers 14 residues. V trimming: 6 bases; J trimming: 6 bases; junction bases outside the gene matches: 5. The CDR3 bases are TGTGCCAGCAGCCGCCGGACAGGGGGAAACATTCAGTACTTC. Its protein product is CASSRRTGGNIQYF.

This clone came up many times. This chain uses TRBV7-9 with TRBJ1-1; 8 bases align to TRBD1. CDR3 size: 16 residues. Germline values: CDR1 SEHNR, CDR2 FQNEAQ (reference sequence). V shed 5 bases and J 10 bases; nucleotides not matched to a gene: 18. CDR3 DNA: TGTGCCAGCAGCCCACGAAATCCCGGGACAGGTACCGGAGCTTTCTTT. This encodes CASSPRNPGTGTGAFF.

Ten or more counts support this clone. The chain uses TRBV14 and TRBJ2-7; no clear D. This CDR3 is 13 amino acids long. CDR1 and CDR2 (germline): SGHDN, FVKESK. V gave up 0 bases and J gave up 6 bases, with 9 bases separating them. CDR3 nucleotides: TGTGCCAGCAGCCAAGATAGTAGGACCGAGCAGTACTTC. This translates into CASSQDSRTEQYF.

The chain links TRBV15 to TRBJ2-3, with D uncertain. V lost 0 bases and J lost 9, with 7 bases in between. The CDR3 covers 12 residues. Germline assignment: CDR1 LNHNV and CDR2 YYDKDF (reference sequence). The CDR3 is CATSRDPPTQYF. CDR3 nucleotides: TGTGCCACCAGCAGAGATCCCCCCACGCAGTATTTT.

The rearrangement uses TRBV7-9 and TRBJ2-7; D is perhaps TRBD1 (5 bases). V shed 5 bases and J shed 4 bases, with 12 bases lying between them. This CDR3 contains 13 residues. The V gene's germline CDR1 is SEHNR and CDR2 FQNEAQ (reference sequence). CDR3 residues: CASSRRDSYEQYF. The CDR3 nucleotides are TGTGCCAGCAGCCGCAGGGATTCGTACGAGCAGTACTTC.

The chain combines TRBV19 with TRBJ2-1; 8 bases fit TRBD2. J gave up 0 bases and V 9 bases, and 7 bases lay outside the gene matches. The CDR3 sequence is 15 residues long. Germline assignment: CDR1 LNHDA and CDR2 SQIVND (reference sequence). The CDR3 nucleotides are TGTGCCAGCCAGGCGGGGACTAGCTCCTACAATGAGCAGTTCTTC. It translates to CASQAGTSSYNEQFF.

The rearrangement links TRBV14 to TRBJ1-1; D is unresolved. This CDR3 region has 14 residues. The V gene lost 1 base and the J gene lost 2 bases, with 8 bases spanning the gap. Germline V CDR1 and CDR2: SGHDN, FVKESK. CDR3: CASSQGLANTEAFF. The CDR3 DNA reads TGTGCCAGCAGCCAAGGGTTGGCCAACACTGAAGCTTTCTTT.

The V gene is TRBV6-5, the J gene TRBJ2-7; 7 nucleotides line up with TRBD1. Trimming removed 5 bases from V and 2 bases from J; junction bases left unmatched: 9. This CDR3 contains 15 residues. Germline loops: CDR1 MNHEY, CDR2 SVGAGI. The CDR3 DNA is TGTGCCAGCAGTACCACCGGGACAGTAACCTACGAGCAGTACTTC. Protein: CASSTTGTVTYEQYF.

This rearrangement joins TRBV10-3 to TRBJ2-1; 10 bases fit TRBD2. V was clipped by 0 bases and J by 7 bases; unmatched bases: 9. CDR1 and CDR2 (germline): ENHRY, SYGVKD. The length of the CDR3 is 17 residues. The CDR3 DNA is TGTGCCATCAGTGAGTCCCCCTTGGCTAGCGGGAGAAATGAGCAGTTCTTC. Protein: CAISESPLASGRNEQFF.

In this sample, this clone turned up a few times. V gene TRBV28 combines with J gene TRBJ2-2; D unresolved. Looked up from germline, CDR1 is MDHEN and CDR2 is SYDVKM. The V and J ends lost 3 bases and 5 bases respectively, with 13 bases between them. CDR3 length: 15 amino acids. CDR3 nucleotide sequence: TGTGCCAGCAGTTTGGTCCTTGGTGGTACCGGGGAGCTGTTTTTT. This gives the protein CASSLVLGGTGELFF.

This clone came up many times. The chain combines TRBV28 with TRBJ1-1; D is perhaps TRBD1 (5 bases). There are 13 residues in the CDR3. Per germline, CDR1 MDHEN and CDR2 SYDVKM. V lost 1 base and J 6 bases, leaving 9 bases between the germline ends. CDR3 sequence (DNA): TGTGCCAGCAGTTTATTCGGAGGGGCTGAAGCTTTCTTT. This sequence encodes CASSLFGGAEAFF.

The chain employs TRBV7-3 and TRBJ1-2; D is unresolved. The CDR3 loop spans 13 amino acids. The V and J ends lost 2 bases and 3 bases respectively, with 7 bases between them. Germline V gene sequence: CDR1 SGHTA, CDR2 FQGTGA. CDR3 loop: CASSLDTDYGYTF. The DNA of the CDR3 is TGTGCCAGCAGCTTAGATACCGACTATGGCTACACCTTC. The full variable domain, in which reference TRBV7-3 and TRBJ1-2 provide the parts outside the CDR3, is GAGVSQTPSNKVTEKGKYVELRCDPISGHTALYWYRQSLGQGPEFLIYFQGTGAADDSGLPNDRFFAVRPEGSVSTLKIQRTERGDSAVYLCASSLDTDYGYTFGSGTRLTVV.

In its sample, this clone was seen a few times. CDR3: CASSLATSNEQYF. CDR3 DNA: TGTGCCAGCAGCTTGGCGACTAGCAACGAGCAGTACTTC. This chain connects TRBV5-4 to TRBJ2-7; 7 bases are a match to TRBD2. Trimming took 0 bases from V and 5 from J; bases not matched to a gene: 2. Germline V gene sequence: CDR1 SGHNT, CDR2 YYREEE (reference sequence). This CDR3 has 13 amino acids.

This clone has just one count. The sample has other DNA sequences that encode this CDR3 too. This chain joins TRBV15 and TRBJ2-3; D is unresolved. Germline assignment: CDR1 LNHNV and CDR2 YYDKDF (reference sequence). The CDR3 runs to 15 residues. The V end lost 0 bases, the J end lost 0 bases, and 7 bases lay between the germline ends. CDR3 protein: CATSRDVGSTDTQYF. CDR3 DNA: TGTGCCACCAGCAGAGATGTCGGAAGCACAGATACGCAGTATTTT.

This clone was counted a few times. The V and J genes are TRBV4-2 and TRBJ2-1; D remains unclear. V was cut by 3 bases and J by 3 bases, with 9 bases left in between. Germline V lookup: CDR1 LGHNA, CDR2 YNFKEQ. CDR3 length: 14 residues. CDR3 DNA sequence: TGTGCCAGCAGCCAGGGTGGCAACTACAATGAGCAGTTCTTC. Protein product: CASSQGGNYNEQFF.

CDR3 region: CASSKDGTGVYNEQFF. CDR3 coding DNA: TGTGCCAGCAGCAAAGACGGGACAGGGGTCTACAATGAGCAGTTCTTC. V and J are TRBV7-9 and TRBJ2-1; 10 bases align to TRBD1. The J segment lost 3 bases and the V segment lost 5 bases, leaving 7 bases of the junction unmatched. The CDR3 is made up of 16 amino acids. The germline gives CDR1 SEHNR, CDR2 FQNEAQ (reference sequence).

The rearrangement joins TRBV19 to TRBJ2-1, with no clear D. The CDR3 sequence is 12 residues long. With 3 bases removed from V and 10 bases from J, the gap between germline ends came to 10 bases. The germline V gene encodes CDR1 LNHDA and CDR2 SQIVND (reference sequence). CDR3 DNA sequence: TGTGCCAGTAGTATCCTACGCGGCGAGCAGTTCTTC. Translating it yields CASSILRGEQFF.